The sequence of this TCR beta chain was determined in a study of human T cells and chemical hapten exposure. TCRdb passed the RACE reads through MiXCR, listing each CDR3 protein once. In the table there are fewer than 200,000 distinct CDR3 sequences, about 30% of which are singletons. In germline, CDR1 is MNHEY, CDR2 SVGEGT. Trimming took 7 bases from V and 1 from J, leaving 10 bases between them. The CDR3 is 13 amino acids. This clonotype was recorded a few times. Time point given: patch test 3, about 24 weeks after DPC sensitization. The treatment: therapeutic diphenylcyclopropenone sensitization with weekly scalp DPC. Alopecia patients, 18 to 70 years old and DPC-suitable, served as donors.

V gene TRBV6-2 or TRBV6-3 combines with J gene TRBJ1-2; D unresolved. Specimen: whole blood, collected in connection with sensitization to the hapten diphenylcyclopropenone (DPC). This clonotype originated in a woman aged 18-29 years with alopecia areata. Some clones in this sample may be carry-over from other donors' samples. The CDR3 spells CASTPEVNYGYTF. CDR3 nucleotides: TGTGCCAGCACCCCCGAGGTTAACTATGGCTACACCTTC.